What follows are 30 T cell receptor beta chains derived from one specimen sequenced in a study of T cells of healthy individuals. TCRdb reanalysed the 5' RACE reads using MiXCR and keeps one entry per CDR3 protein. Of around 63,000 distinct CDR3 sequences listed, 16% were seen once; the top ten hold around 4.6%. These receptors were collected from a human donor in good health.

The chain couples TRBV15 to TRBJ1-5; TRBD1 might be the D (6 bases). Trimming left V 1 base short and J 4 bases short, with 14 bases between. CDR1 and CDR2 from the germline V gene are LNHNV and YYDKDF (reference sequence). The CDR3 is made up of 16 amino acids. In DNA, the CDR3 is TGTGCCACCAGCAGAGCCGGGACATTCGATAATCAGCCCCAGCATTTT. It yields the protein CATSRAGTFDNQPQHF.

This chain connects TRBV7-9 to TRBJ1-2; 7 nucleotides agree with TRBD1. CDR3 length equals 14 residues. In germline, CDR1 is SEHNR, CDR2 FQNEAQ (reference sequence). Trimming took 1 base from V and 5 from J; bases not matched to a gene: 4. The CDR3 DNA reads as TGTGCCAGCAGCTTAGGACAGGGTCAATATGGCTACACCTTC. Amino acids: CASSLGQGQYGYTF. Full variable domain (outside the CDR3, taken from reference TRBV7-9 and TRBJ1-2): DTGVSQNPRHKITKRGQNVTFRCDPISEHNRLYWYRQTLGQGPEFLTYFQNEAQLEKSRLLSDRFSAERPKGSFSTLEIQRTEQGDSAMYLCASSLGQGQYGYTFGSGTRLTVV.

Ten or more counts support this clonotype. This chain connects TRBV6-5 to TRBJ1-4, with a weak D call TRBD1 (5 bases). Germline-derived CDR1 and CDR2 are MNHEY and SVGAGI. This CDR3 has 14 residues. V lost 6 bases and J 10 bases, leaving 18 bases between the germline ends. CDR3 region: CASRRQSPYGKLFF. The DNA of the CDR3 is TGTGCCAGCAGGCGACAGTCACCCTATGGAAAACTGTTTTTT.

There are many counts of this clonotype. The V and J genes are TRBV7-9 and TRBJ2-7, with D possibly being TRBD1 or TRBD2 (6 bases each). The CDR3 length is 15 residues. The ends were cut back, 0 bases at V and 6 bases at J, with 15 bases in the middle. Germline lookup yields CDR1 SEHNR and CDR2 FQNEAQ (reference sequence). DNA for the CDR3: TGTGCCAGCAGCTTAGCTGGGGGGCGCTTTGGCGAGCAGTACTTC. Translated, it gives CASSLAGGRFGEQYF.

This chain uses TRBV20-1 with TRBJ1-5, with 10 bases identical to TRBD1. The length of the CDR3 is 13 residues. Germline loops: CDR1 DFQATT, CDR2 SNEGSKA (reference sequence). J gave up 5 bases and V 6 bases, and 4 bases lay outside the gene matches. CDR3 nucleotide sequence: TGCAGTGCCCGACAGGGGGCGGATCAGCCCCAGCATTTT. Protein: CSARQGADQPQHF.

This clonotype occurred many times. The chain links TRBV7-2 to TRBJ2-1; D gene ambiguous. The CDR3 is 15 residues long. Trimming shortened V by 3 bases and J by 4 bases, and 13 bases separated the two germline ends. CDR1 and CDR2 from the germline V gene are SGHTA and FQGNSA. CDR3 sequence: CASSFLGSVYNEQFF. As DNA, the CDR3 is TGTGCCAGCAGCTTTTTAGGAAGCGTATACAATGAGCAGTTCTTC.

This clonotype was recorded at least ten times. The chain has TRBV29-1 and TRBJ2-7, with D possibly being TRBD1 (5 bases). The CDR3 is 14 residues long. Trimming shortened V by 6 bases and J by 4 bases, and 19 bases separated the two germline ends. CDR1 is SQVTM and CDR2 is ANQGSEA in the germline V gene. The CDR3 sequence: CSVSENQGTYEQYF. The DNA for the CDR3 is TGCAGCGTGAGTGAAAACCAGGGAACTTACGAGCAGTACTTC.

This clonotype was observed many times. The CDR3 DNA reads as TGTGCCAGTAGTAAAAACTTCAATGAGCAGTTCTTC. Protein: CASSKNFNEQFF. The genes are TRBV19 and TRBJ2-1; no clear D gene. Trimming cost V 4 bases and J 6 bases, with 7 bases left between them. Per the germline V gene, CDR1 is LNHDA and CDR2 is SQIVND (reference sequence). The CDR3 is 12 amino acids.

This clonotype was counted ten times or more. V and J are TRBV3-1 and TRBJ2-3; 8 bases fit TRBD2. This CDR3 is 15 amino acids long. V was pared by 8 bases and J by 2 bases, with 9 bases of the junction left unmatched. The germline V gene has CDR1 LGHDT and CDR2 YNNKEL (reference sequence). CDR3 coding DNA: TGTGCCAGCCGTGCCTCACTAGCGGCCACAGATACGCAGTATTTT. This codes for CASRASLAATDTQYF.

This clonotype was observed once. This chain links TRBV5-4 with TRBJ1-2, with 9 bases lining up with TRBD1. Per the germline V gene, CDR1 is SGHNT and CDR2 is YYREEE (reference sequence). This CDR3 is built from 13 residues. The V and J ends lost 2 bases and 8 bases, in that order; junction bases with no gene match: 4. CDR3 sequence reads: CASSFDRGKGYTF. CDR3 in DNA: TGTGCCAGCAGCTTCGACAGGGGGAAAGGCTACACCTTC.

This clonotype was recorded at least ten times. The chain couples TRBV28 to TRBJ2-3; TRBD2 is a possible D gene (6 bases). The CDR3 consists of 15 residues. Germline V lookup: CDR1 MDHEN, CDR2 SYDVKM. V was cut by 4 bases and J by 1 base, with 12 bases left in between. Here the CDR3 reads CASSSGTPGTDTQYF. Written as DNA, the CDR3 is TGTGCCAGCAGTTCCGGGACTCCGGGCACAGATACGCAGTATTTT.

This clonotype showed up many times. The V gene is TRBV19, the J gene TRBJ1-5; D may be TRBD1 (6 bases). The germline CDR1 and CDR2 sequences are LNHDA and SQIVND (reference sequence). The CDR3 runs 13 residues. Trimming removed 5 bases from V and 7 bases from J, with 12 bases in between. CDR3 bases: TGTGCCAGTAGTCAACAGGGCGGGCAGCCCCAGCATTTT. Protein: CASSQQGGQPQHF.

The chain uses TRBV7-9 and TRBJ1-1, with D possibly TRBD1 on 5 matching bases. V was cut by 6 bases and J by 9 bases, with 20 bases left in between. CDR1 and CDR2 from the germline V gene are SEHNR and FQNEAQ (reference sequence). The CDR3 runs 14 residues. The CDR3 bases are TGTGCCAGCAGTCTACAGGTAGTCAGAAACCAAGCTTTCTTT. Translating gives CASSLQVVRNQAFF.

This clonotype was picked up a small number of times. The CDR3 spells CSARLREDSPLHF. CDR3 bases: TGCAGTGCTAGGTTGAGGGAGGATTCACCCCTCCACTTT. This sequence joins TRBV20-1 and TRBJ1-6; D gene unclear. The CDR3 has 13 amino acids. V was clipped by 3 bases and J by 8 bases, with 11 bases between them. Germline V gene sequence: CDR1 DFQATT, CDR2 SNEGSKA (reference sequence).

The rearrangement uses TRBV27 and TRBJ1-2, with TRBD1 identical over 7 bases. CDR1 is MNHEY, CDR2 SMNVEV, per germline (reference sequence). The CDR3 is 16 residues long. V dropped 8 bases and J dropped 0; count of bases not matched to a gene: 12. The DNA for the CDR3 is TGTGCCAGCGGAGTAAGACAGGGAACAGCTAACTATGGCTACACCTTC. Translation gives CASGVRQGTANYGYTF.

The V call is TRBV9, the J call TRBJ2-7; D unclear. Germline-derived CDR1 and CDR2 are SGDLS and YYNGEE. The ends were cut back, 4 bases at V and 3 bases at J, with 5 bases in the middle. The CDR3 totals 11 residues. The CDR3: CASSNNYEQYF. For the CDR3, the DNA is TGTGCCAGCAGCAACAACTACGAGCAGTACTTC.

This clonotype was recorded at least ten times. The chain combines TRBV4-1 with TRBJ2-1, with 11 bases that match TRBD1. V lost 1 base, J lost 3 bases, and 11 bases stayed unmatched. CDR1 is MGHRA and CDR2 is YSYEKL in the germline V gene. This CDR3 has 19 amino acids. The CDR3 DNA sequence: TGCGCCAGCAGCCAAGCTCGGGACAGGGGGATTTGGGGCTACAATGAGCAGTTCTTC. It encodes CASSQARDRGIWGYNEQFF.

V gene TRBV27 combines with J gene TRBJ2-7; TRBD2 aligns across 10 bases. There are 13 residues in the CDR3. With V trimmed by 7 bases and J by 5 bases, 5 bases remained unmatched. Looked up from germline, CDR1 is MNHEY and CDR2 is SMNVEV (reference sequence). The CDR3 region is CASNLAGDHEQYF. The CDR3 bases are TGTGCCAGCAATCTAGCGGGAGACCACGAGCAGTACTTC.

The chain has TRBV20-1 and TRBJ2-7; no reliable D call. Germline V lookup: CDR1 DFQATT, CDR2 SNEGSKA (reference sequence). This CDR3 contains 14 residues. V was shortened by 1 base and J by 2 bases, with 12 bases between the two germline ends. The DNA for the CDR3 is TGCAGTGCTAGAGCGCTGGACCAGGCCTACGAGCAGTACTTC. Translation gives CSARALDQAYEQYF.

This clonotype was seen ten or more times. This sequence joins TRBV6-5 and TRBJ1-1; tentatively, D is TRBD1 (5 bases). Germline V gene sequence: CDR1 MNHEY, CDR2 SVGAGI. The CDR3 loop spans 16 amino acids. Trimming shortened V by 1 base and J by 3 bases, and 15 bases separated the two germline ends. The CDR3 here is CASSYFPGRGDTEAFF. In DNA form, the CDR3 reads TGTGCCAGCAGTTACTTCCCGGGGCGCGGGGACACTGAAGCTTTCTTT.

Only a few counts were recorded for this clonotype. The V gene is TRBV28, the J gene TRBJ1-6, with 7 bases aligning to TRBD1. The CDR3 spans 15 residues. With V trimmed by 5 bases and J by 10 bases, 11 bases remained unmatched. CDR1 and CDR2 from the germline V gene are MDHEN and SYDVKM. The CDR3 reads CASSPNRGLGSPLHF. As DNA, the CDR3 is TGTGCCAGCAGTCCAAACAGGGGTCTGGGCTCACCCCTCCACTTT.

This clonotype was recorded at least ten times. This chain joins TRBV7-9 and TRBJ1-2; 7 nucleotides match TRBD1. The length of the CDR3 is 13 residues. Germline values: CDR1 SEHNR, CDR2 FQNEAQ (reference sequence). Losses at the gene ends were 4 bases for V and 7 bases for J; bases not matched to a gene: 6. CDR3 loop: CASSYRGKSGYTF. CDR3 bases: TGTGCCAGCAGCTACAGGGGAAAGAGTGGCTACACCTTC. Full variable domain (missing parts from reference TRBV7-9 and TRBJ1-2): DTGVSQNPRHKITKRGQNVTFRCDPISEHNRLYWYRQTLGQGPEFLTYFQNEAQLEKSRLLSDRFSAERPKGSFSTLEIQRTEQGDSAMYLCASSYRGKSGYTFGSGTRLTVV.

In this sample, this clonotype turned up many times. V usage is TRBV6-6 and J usage is TRBJ2-5, with a weak D call TRBD2 (5 bases). V was trimmed by 11 bases and J by 5 bases, leaving 21 bases between them. CDR3 length equals 14 residues. Germline V gives CDR1 MNHNY, CDR2 SVGAGI (reference sequence). CDR3 coding DNA: TGTGCCTGCTCGCCTCGTGGGAGTCTGGAGACCCAGTACTTC. Its protein product is CACSPRGSLETQYF.

V gene TRBV7-6 combines with J gene TRBJ2-3; tentatively, D is TRBD1 or TRBD2 (5 bases each). V lost 4 bases, J lost 4 bases, and 15 bases lay in between. The germline V gene encodes CDR1 SGHVS and CDR2 FNYEAQ. There are 15 residues in the CDR3. This CDR3 is CASSSGTLRADTQYF. The CDR3 DNA reads TGTGCCAGCAGCTCTGGGACCCTGAGGGCAGATACGCAGTATTTT.

The chain employs TRBV20-1 and TRBJ2-5; 12 nucleotides align to TRBD2. The junction had 10 bases not matched to a gene; V was cut back by 4 bases and J by 4 bases. The CDR3 loop spans 16 amino acids. The germline V gene has CDR1 DFQATT and CDR2 SNEGSKA (reference sequence). CDR3 in DNA: TGCAGTGCTAAGACGACTAGCGGGGGAGGACGAGAGACCCAGTACTTC. The encoded protein is CSAKTTSGGGRETQYF.

There are a few counts of this clonotype. V and J are TRBV28 and TRBJ1-2; D may be TRBD1 (5 bases). The germline V and J ends were trimmed by 5 bases and 8 bases, with 24 bases remaining between them. The CDR3 has 16 residues. Germline V CDR1 and CDR2: MDHEN, SYDVKM. The CDR3 bases are TGTGCCAGCAGTCCCACCCGAACAACCGGGACGAGGGGCTACACCTTC. Translation gives CASSPTRTTGTRGYTF.

Note on this clonotype: A much more abundant neighbour one base away suggests this may be a read error. The chain employs TRBV6-5 and TRBJ1-4; D is ambiguous. Per the germline V gene, CDR1 is MNHEY and CDR2 is SVGAGI. The CDR3 runs to 13 residues. CDR3: CVSSFPPREKLFF. The CDR3 DNA reads TGTGTCAGCAGTTTCCCTCCCAGAGAAAAACTGTTTTTT.

This clonotype was seen repeatedly, ten times or more. This chain joins TRBV6-4 and TRBJ2-3, with D perhaps TRBD2 (7 bases). V was clipped by 4 bases and J by 1 base, with 15 bases between them. Germline lookup yields CDR1 MRHNA and CDR2 SNTAGT. The CDR3 is 16 residues long. CDR3 in amino acids: CASSAEGGSGTDTQYF. CDR3 nucleotides: TGTGCCAGCAGTGCAGAGGGGGGGAGTGGCACAGATACGCAGTATTTT.

The gene calls are TRBV7-2 and TRBJ1-1; 9 nucleotides match TRBD1. Germline lookup yields CDR1 SGHTA and CDR2 FQGNSA. The CDR3 extends over 15 amino acids. The ends lost 5 bases at V and 3 bases at J; junction bases unmatched: 7. CDR3 in amino acids: CASSPQTGGDTEAFF. Written as DNA, the CDR3 is TGTGCCAGCAGCCCTCAGACAGGGGGGGACACTGAAGCTTTCTTT.

This chain links TRBV4-2 with TRBJ2-7; D uncertain. This CDR3 has 12 residues. Per the germline V gene, CDR1 is LGHNA and CDR2 is YNFKEQ. V lost 4 bases and J lost 0, with 4 bases in between. The chain's CDR3 is CASSRGSYEQYF. CDR3 nucleotides: TGTGCCAGCAGCCGAGGCTCCTACGAGCAGTACTTC.